This T cell receptor (beta chain) came from a study of T-cell reconstitution after alpha-beta-depleted transplantation in children. Unique molecular identifiers tagged the TCRbeta library. TCRdb reprocessed the PCR reads with MiXCR, giving one entry per CDR3 protein. The sample includes roughly 350,000 distinct CDR3 sequences, 10% of them seen just once. The CDR3 is made up of 16 amino acids. V shed 4 bases and J shed 5 bases, with 20 bases lying between them. This clonotype was obtained from a human donor who donated a stem cell graft to a child with acute lymphoblastic leukemia. The rearrangement uses TRBV12-3 or TRBV12-4 and TRBJ2-5, with D possibly being TRBD2 (6 bases). Sequencing was performed on PBMCs from the stem cell graft donor, taken from the stem cell graft. CDR3 in amino acids: CASSSSWTKRGETQYF. CDR3 in DNA: TGTGCCAGCAGTTCCAGCTGGACTAAGCGTGGGGAGACCCAGTACTTC.